This T cell receptor (beta chain) was obtained from a study of Ad26.COV2.S vaccination and SARS-CoV-2 variants. Study-level background: Intramuscular Ad26.COV2.S doses were given once or twice, 56 days apart. Broader study findings: Reports say spike-specific CD8+ and CD4+ T cell responses covered substantial breadth after vaccination.

TCRdb's table, derived via immunoSEQ multiplex PCR, lists solely in-frame clones and lacks some. This repertoire shows more than 300,000 clones, around 81% found once; its top ten account for 2% to 2.5%. The treatment is: 15 to 20 received Ad26.COV2.S at low or high dose, single or two shots; about 5 received placebo; per-sample allocation not given. Samples came from day 63 after the first vaccine or placebo injection. Vaccine was an Ad26 vector expressing Wuhan-strain SARS-CoV-2 spike. This clone has a handful of counts. What it binds is not known. Trimming left V 1 base short and J 1 base short, with 13 bases between. The CDR3 sequence is 16 residues long. Germline loops: CDR1 LGHDT, CDR2 YNNKEL (reference sequence).

The source is a person aged 18 to 59 who received the Ad26.COV2.S COVID-19 vaccine or a placebo. The chain is built from TRBV3-1 (or the pseudogene TRBV3-2) and TRBJ1-2, with D tentatively TRBD1 (5 bases). Sequenced here: peripheral blood, sampled in a trial of Ad26.COV2.S vaccine versus placebo. Written as DNA, the CDR3 is TGTGCCAGCAGCCAAGTGGCAGGGAGACGTAACTATGGCTACACCTTC. Protein product: CASSQVAGRRNYGYTF.